This paragraph reports one T cell receptor beta chain. This clonotype was recorded many times. It lacks a known antigen. Per-base qualities were not stored, and no clone one base away is much larger. The data belong to a study of neurological immune-mediated disorders (dated by TCRdb to about 2019). Regarding the complete study: Of the roughly 34 multiple sclerosis patients, some 30 had relapsing-remitting MS and 3 had secondary progressive MS. The approximately 100 TCR-beta libraries included longitudinal samples, technical triplicates and paired sorted CD4+ and CD8+ T-cell subsets alongside PBMC samples. The cohort included approximately 68 subjects: approximately 14 with HAM/TSP, some 35 with multiple sclerosis, and around 20 healthy controls. The study compared peripheral blood TCR-beta repertoires of HTLV-I-associated myelopathy (HAM/TSP) patients, multiple sclerosis patients and healthy controls using UMI-based sequencing.

The investigation overall reported the following: No association of the MS cluster with clinical or MRI features was observed, and the need for larger cohorts was stated by the authors. No identical CDR3 amino acid sequences were found to be shared among expanded clones across subjects, suggesting that TCR-beta repertoires were private in all groups. The highest TCR clonal expansion was observed in HAM/TSP patients, whereas the lowest was observed in MS patients, even when compared with healthy controls. In a phylogenetic analysis, the repertoires of 18 out of 34 MS patients fell into a single cluster of related CDR3 sequences, pointing to a possible signature at the repertoire level.

cDNA was synthesized by template-switch 5'RACE using a primer carrying a 10-nucleotide random unique molecular identifier by which each TCR transcript was tagged. Over 180 million TCR-beta sequences, covering 15-18 subjects, were produced in each sequencing run. The RNeasy kit was used to extract total RNA. TCR-beta VDJ regions were amplified with primers for the TCR constant region and the 5'RACE anchor, using the KAPA Real-time Library Amplification kit. A first PCR added sample indexes and Illumina adaptors, and a second PCR then raised library yield. After Ampure bead purification, the TCR product of roughly 650 bp was size-selected on a 2% E-gel SizeSelection system. Before pooling, library quality was assessed on a Bioanalyzer, concentration was determined with Qubit, and library quantification was performed with the Kapa Library Quantification kit. An Illumina HiSeq 2500 sequenced the libraries paired-end 2 x 150 bp. To increase sequence diversity, roughly 24-32% phiX was spiked into each library pool. The paper's processing steps were these. The UMI-based MiGEC pipeline processed quality-filtered reads and removed over 75% of raw TCR sequences during error correction. IMGT germline references were used for alignment of VDJ genes, and clonotypes were defined by a unique CDR3 amino acid sequence together with V-J genes. Clonal expansion, Shannon diversity and CDR3 relatedness were evaluated with VDJtools (CalcPairwiseDistances, ClusterSamples), while phylogenetic trees were built in CLCbio workbench. A clone was classed as expanded if it had 8 or more unique UMIs, a cutoff based on coefficient-of-variation modelling across technical triplicates. TCRdb trimmed public reads at Q25 via fastp, called clones via MiXCR and kept in-frame beta chains. When rows share a CDR3 protein, they turn into one entry using the most common DNA and genes. These V and J calls rely on TCRdb rather than the paper's analysis. The sample has roughly 62,000 distinct CDR3 sequences on record, around 5.2% of them singletons. The top ten clonotypes cover 3.4% of the sample.

Libraries from unsorted PBMCs were made from 2 million PBMCs kept in RNAlater at -80 degrees C until RNA extraction. The multiple sclerosis patients were enrolled in a US clinical protocol that used magnetic resonance imaging to evaluate disease progression. Peripheral blood was subjected to Ficoll-Hypaque density gradient centrifugation to isolate PBMCs, which were then cryopreserved in liquid nitrogen. V was cut back by 5 bases and J by 4 bases, leaving a gap of 11 bases between them. Via the germline V gene (reference sequence), CDR1 is DFQATT and CDR2 SNEGSKA. The CDR3, cysteine through phenylalanine, is 12 amino acids long. Only CDR3 DNA is held: 36 bases, read in frame from base 1.

The sequence joins TRBV20-1 to TRBJ1-1; the D region possibly corresponds to TRBD1 (5 bases align). Sample: PBMCs. The clonotype originates from a woman aged 50 to 60 with multiple sclerosis. The CDR3 protein sequence reads: CSALKGSTEAFF. The nucleotides read TGCAGTGCTTTGAAGGGGAGCACTGAAGCTTTCTTT.